Only one count was recorded for the clone carrying this TCR beta chain. Its target is not known. The data stem from a study of PD-1 blockade in classical Hodgkin lymphoma. No patient escaped relapse after autologous stem cell transplantation, and brentuximab vedotin exposure varied. Deletions cut 5 bases from V and 4 bases from J, with 11 bases between. The CDR3 runs 13 residues. The germline CDR1 and CDR2 sequences are MNHNY and SVGAGI (reference sequence). Study findings and constraints: The diversity seen at baseline in complete responders resembled that of newly diagnosed patients. Newly diagnosed patients were said to have less baseline TCR diversity than healthy donors did.

Data came from immunoSEQ multiplex PCR; TCRdb stores just in-frame clones and leaves some out. Among 35,000 to 50,000 clones listed, roughly 70% were seen once. The clonotype comes from a human donor with classical Hodgkin lymphoma. This chain joins TRBV6-6 and TRBJ1-2; D perhaps matches TRBD1 (5 bases). Sequencing used peripheral blood mononuclear cells (PBMCs), obtained at baseline. The CDR3 nucleotides read TGTGCCAGCAGTACCCTGGGGGGCTATGGCTACACCTTC. Translated: CASSTLGGYGYTF.